This T cell receptor (beta chain) was captured by sequencing in a study of cytomegalovirus exposure and HLA in healthy donors. Study in general: There were fewer than 130 million unique TCR beta sequences, drawn from 200 million or so T cells, in an earlier analysis.

The CDR3 loop spans 17 amino acids. The germline V gene has CDR1 SGHRS and CDR2 YFSETQ. Germline trimming cut 0 bases from V and 4 bases from J; bases unmatched to any gene: 3. As to this clone: What it binds is unknown.

Researchers ran the PCR with 60 Vbeta and 13 Jbeta primers. Using immunoSEQ multiplex PCR, the repertoire was profiled, and TCRdb retains in-frame clones only, with some absent. The sample table includes about 150,000 clones. Study-wide points: DRB1 had the most TCR associations and HLA-C the fewest, a later analysis found, with rates varying by HLA locus.

This clonotype originated in a woman aged 45-65 years in good health and CMV-seronegative. The sample consisted of PBMCs. The J gene is TRBJ2-2, the V gene TRBV5-1; 13 nucleotides match TRBD2. CDR3 DNA: TGCGCCAGCAGCTTGGCGGGGACTAGCGGGATCACCGGGGAGCTGTTTTTT. Translated, it gives CASSLAGTSGITGELFF.